The 32 T cell receptor beta chains reported below all come from one sample, sequenced in a study of blood T cell repertoires in COVID-19. Method: immunoSEQ multiplex PCR; TCRdb's copy keeps in-frame clones and lacks some. Seen here are over 200,000 clones, 70% to 85% observed once, and the top ten hold less than 2%. Sequenced material: PBMCs or T cells enriched from blood (not recorded which). The receptors derive from a man aged 55 to 70 who had recovered from COVID-19.

The chain uses TRBV27 and TRBJ1-6; TRBD1 might be the D (5 bases). Trimming stripped 2 bases from V and 2 bases from J, with 10 bases between. CDR1 and CDR2 from the germline V gene are MNHEY and SMNVEV (reference sequence). This CDR3 region has 16 residues. The CDR3 sequence: CASSLRGMAYNSPLHF. The CDR3 nucleotides read TGTGCCAGCAGTTTACGGGGGATGGCCTATAATTCACCCCTCCACTTT.

This chain's CDR3 is CAWSSLGPGQGTEKLFF. The CDR3 DNA is TGTGCCTGGAGTTCCTTAGGACCGGGACAGGGGACCGAAAAACTGTTTTTT. The chain has TRBV30 and TRBJ1-4, with 10 bases fitting TRBD1. CDR1 is GTSNPN and CDR2 is SVGIG in the germline V gene (reference sequence). The CDR3 contains 17 residues. The J segment lost 8 bases and the V segment lost 2 bases, leaving 14 bases of the junction unmatched.

The chain carries TRBV3-1 (or the pseudogene TRBV3-2) and TRBJ1-1; no definite D call. The CDR3 loop spans 14 amino acids. V was clipped by 1 base and J by 7 bases, with 13 bases between them. CDR1 and CDR2 from the germline V gene are LGHDT and YNNKEL (reference sequence). The CDR3 region has the DNA TGTGCCAGCAGCCAAGTGTACGGGTTGGGTGAAGCTTTCTTT. This sequence encodes CASSQVYGLGEAFF.

The chain has TRBV12-5 and TRBJ2-5; 7 bases are shared with TRBD2. The CDR3 runs 19 residues. Trimming at V came to 0 bases and at J to 2 bases, leaving 15 bases not matched to a gene. The V gene's germline CDR1 is LGHNT and CDR2 FRNRAP. CDR3 amino acids: CASGLVSFSISGLQETQYF. The DNA for the CDR3 is TGTGCTAGTGGTTTGGTATCGTTTAGTATTAGCGGGCTGCAAGAGACCCAGTACTTC.

The chain uses TRBV4-2 and TRBJ1-3; maybe TRBD1 (5 bases). V lost 4 bases to trimming and J lost 0 bases, with 10 bases between them. CDR1 is LGHNA and CDR2 is YNFKEQ in the germline V gene. CDR3 length: 15 amino acids. This CDR3 is CASSLQGSSGNTIYF. For the CDR3, the DNA is TGTGCCAGCAGCCTCCAGGGAAGCTCTGGAAACACCATATATTTT.

This chain links TRBV7-2 with TRBJ1-2, with TRBD1 matching 11 bases. CDR1 SGHTA and CDR2 FQGNSA come from the germline V gene. V lost 6 bases and J lost 5; bases outside the gene matches: 5. The CDR3 loop spans 14 amino acids. In nucleotides, the CDR3 is TGTGCCAGCAGTAGGACAGGGGGCGAGTATGGCTACACCTTC. It is translated as CASSRTGGEYGYTF.

The rearrangement links TRBV6-1 to TRBJ1-5; 7 bases are shared with TRBD1. The CDR3 totals 17 residues. Germline lookup yields CDR1 MNHNS and CDR2 SASEGT. The J segment lost 0 bases and the V segment lost 2 bases, leaving 7 bases of the junction unmatched. In nucleotides, the CDR3 is TGTGCCAGCAGTGAACGGGGACAGTTTCATAGCAATCAGCCCCAGCATTTT. Translated, it gives CASSERGQFHSNQPQHF.

The gene calls are TRBV5-1 and TRBJ2-7, with 8 nucleotides matching TRBD1. The germline CDR1 and CDR2 sequences are SGHRS and YFSETQ. CDR3 size: 12 residues. Germline trimming cut 3 bases from V and 9 bases from J; bases unmatched to any gene: 5. CDR3 region: CASSWTGRGQYF. In DNA form, the CDR3 reads TGCGCCAGCAGCTGGACAGGGCGTGGGCAGTACTTC.

The V and J genes are TRBV9 and TRBJ2-1; 7 positions agree with TRBD2. Germline-derived CDR1 and CDR2 are SGDLS and YYNGEE. The CDR3 sequence is 22 residues long. V was pared by 0 bases and J by 1 base, with 22 bases of the junction left unmatched. The CDR3 DNA sequence: TGTGCCAGCAGCGTAGCTACTTTGGGTTCATCAAGGGGCGGGGGTTCCTACAATGAGCAGTTCTTC. Translation: CASSVATLGSSRGGGSYNEQFF. Drawing the rest from reference TRBV9 and TRBJ2-1, the complete variable domain is DSGVTQTPKHLITATGQRVTLRCSPRSGDLSVYWYQQSLDQGLQFLIQYYNGEERAKGNILERFSAQQFPDLHSELNLSSLELGDSALYFCASSVATLGSSRGGGSYNEQFFGPGTRLTVL.

V and J are TRBV11-3 and TRBJ1-4; 11 bases map to TRBD1. This CDR3 is built from 15 residues. The junction had 6 bases not matched to a gene; V was cut back by 5 bases and J by 7 bases. Germline V CDR1 and CDR2: SGHNT, YENEEA. CDR3 nucleotide sequence: TGTGCCAGCAGCGGATATGGGACAGGGGGTGAAAAACTGTTTTTT. As protein: CASSGYGTGGEKLFF.

The rearrangement joins TRBV10-2 to TRBJ2-5; TRBD1 might be the D (5 bases). The germline gives CDR1 WSHSY, CDR2 SAAADI. V lost 2 bases, J lost 5 bases, and 9 bases lay in between. This CDR3 region has 13 residues. This CDR3 is CASSERGGETQYF. The CDR3 nucleotides read TGCGCCAGCAGTGAGAGGGGTGGGGAGACCCAGTACTTC.

V usage is TRBV3-1 (or the pseudogene TRBV3-2) and J usage is TRBJ1-2; weak D call: TRBD1 (5 bases). Germline V lookup: CDR1 LGHDT, CDR2 YNNKEL (reference sequence). Trimming left V 1 base short and J 0 bases short, with 6 bases between. CDR3 length: 14 residues. CDR3 nucleotides: TGTGCCAGCAGCCAAGGACAGTCTAACTATGGCTACACCTTC. Protein sequence: CASSQGQSNYGYTF.

Details on this clone: At one boundary the junction diverges from the germline segment, which might be a read error. The chain couples TRBV5-4 to TRBJ2-1; D is perhaps TRBD2 (6 bases). CDR1 SGHNT and CDR2 YYREEE come from the germline V gene (reference sequence). CDR3 length: 14 amino acids. The CDR3 DNA reads TGTGCCAGCAGCTTGCCCACTAGCTACGATGAGCAGTTCTTC. This translates into CASSLPTSYDEQFF. The variable domain in full, with the rest retrieved from reference TRBV5-4 and TRBJ2-1, is ETGVTQSPTHLIKTRGQQVTLRCSSQSGHNTVSWYQQALGQGPQFIFQYYREEENGRGNFPPRFSGLQFPNYSSELNVNALELDDSALYLCASSLPTSYDEQFFGPGTRLTVL.

This clone was counted a few times. V is TRBV7-2 and J is TRBJ1-5; D is unresolved. CDR1 is SGHTA, CDR2 FQGNSA, per germline. V lost 1 base, J lost 0 bases, and 10 bases lay in between. This CDR3 has 16 amino acids. In DNA form, the CDR3 reads TGTGCCAGCAGCTTAGGCGGGTTTCCTAGCAATCAGCCCCAGCATTTT. Amino acid sequence: CASSLGGFPSNQPQHF.

This clone was detected only a few times. The rearrangement uses TRBV4-2 and TRBJ2-3, with a tentative D call TRBD2 (6 bases). CDR3 length: 16 amino acids. Trimming left V 3 bases short and J 3 bases short, with 16 bases between. Germline-derived CDR1 and CDR2 are LGHNA and YNFKEQ. CDR3 protein: CASSQRRAGITDTQYF. The CDR3 nucleotides are TGTGCCAGCAGCCAGAGGAGGGCGGGCATAACAGATACGCAGTATTTT.

The chain joins TRBV5-1 to TRBJ1-6, with TRBD1 identical over 10 bases. The CDR3 covers 14 residues. CDR1 is SGHRS and CDR2 is YFSETQ in the germline V gene. V dropped 4 bases and J dropped 7; count of bases not matched to a gene: 2. Here the CDR3 DNA reads TGCGCCAGCAGCGGGGACAGGGGCAATTCACCCCTCCACTTT. As protein: CASSGDRGNSPLHF.

The chain is built from TRBV10-3 and TRBJ1-2, with a possible D match to TRBD1 (6 bases). Germline values: CDR1 ENHRY, CDR2 SYGVKD. The V gene lost 3 bases and the J gene lost 3 bases, with 20 bases spanning the gap. The CDR3 runs to 17 residues. CDR3 in amino acids: CAISDRDKGASYYGYTF. The CDR3 DNA reads as TGTGCCATCAGTGACCGGGACAAGGGCGCTTCTTACTATGGCTACACCTTC.

This chain connects TRBV9 to TRBJ2-2; D is possibly TRBD1 (6 bases). Germline CDR1 and CDR2: SGDLS and YYNGEE. V was trimmed by 0 bases and J by 15 bases, leaving 12 bases between them. The CDR3 totals 12 residues. CDR3 protein: CASSVERGKLFF. CDR3 sequence (DNA): TGTGCCAGCAGCGTAGAGAGGGGGAAGTTGTTTTTT.

The V and J genes are TRBV27 and TRBJ2-2; TRBD1 might be the D (5 bases). With 2 bases removed from V and 6 bases from J, the gap between germline ends came to 10 bases. Germline CDR1 MNHEY, CDR2 SMNVEV (reference sequence). This CDR3 has 14 amino acids. CDR3 amino acids: CASSLQGRAGELFF. CDR3 coding DNA: TGTGCCAGCAGTTTACAGGGCCGAGCCGGGGAGCTGTTTTTT.

The rearrangement uses TRBV10-1 and TRBJ2-5, with TRBD1 matching 12 bases. V gave up 7 bases and J gave up 3 bases; unmatched junction bases: 9. CDR1 and CDR2 (germline): WNHNN, SYGVQD (reference sequence). The CDR3 has 16 residues. The CDR3 region is CASTRSGTGGEETQYF. CDR3 nucleotide sequence: TGCGCCAGCACCCGCTCCGGGACAGGGGGCGAAGAGACCCAGTACTTC.

The CDR3 region has the DNA TGTGCCAGCAGCCCCGGGACAGGGAACGAAAAACTGTTTTTT. Amino acid sequence: CASSPGTGNEKLFF. V is TRBV7-8 and J is TRBJ1-4; 9 bases map to TRBD1. This CDR3 is built from 14 residues. V trimming: 5 bases; J trimming: 8 bases; junction bases outside the gene matches: 6. Germline lookup yields CDR1 SGHVS and CDR2 FQNEAQ.

V usage is TRBV5-1 and J usage is TRBJ1-1; perhaps TRBD1 as D (5 bases). Deletions cut 4 bases from V and 4 bases from J, with 14 bases between. Germline CDR1 SGHRS, CDR2 YFSETQ. The CDR3 loop spans 14 amino acids. The CDR3 DNA follows: TGCGCCAGCAGCCTGGGACCGAGGAGCACTGAAGCTTTCTTT. Translated, it gives CASSLGPRSTEAFF.

This chain links TRBV5-1 with TRBJ2-1; TRBD2 aligns across 10 bases. In germline, CDR1 is SGHRS, CDR2 YFSETQ. The CDR3 extends over 16 amino acids. J lost 6 bases, V lost 0 bases, and 6 bases had no gene match. In DNA form, the CDR3 reads TGCGCCAGCAGCTTGGCCATAAGCGGGGGGGCCAATGAGCAGTTCTTC. Amino acids: CASSLAISGGANEQFF.

As to this clone: At one end, the junction sequence differs from germline, possibly due to a read error. This chain connects TRBV7-7 to TRBJ2-5; TRBD2 matches 8 bases. Germline CDR1 reads SSHAT; CDR2 reads FNYEAQ (reference sequence). CDR3 length: 15 amino acids. The CDR3 loop is CASSLAFGGEETQYF. The CDR3 DNA reads TGTGCTAGCAGCTTAGCCTTCGGGGGGGAAGAGACCCAGTACTTC.

The chain combines TRBV5-8 with TRBJ2-1; 9 nucleotides align to TRBD2. From germline, CDR1 is SGHTS and CDR2 YDEGEE. V lost 4 bases to trimming and J lost 9 bases; unmatched junction nucleotides: 8. This CDR3 is built from 14 residues. For the CDR3, the DNA is TGTGCCAGCAGCCGCCGCGGGGGGGCAGGTGAGCAGTTCTTC. This codes for CASSRRGGAGEQFF.

This clone turned up a few times. V is TRBV9 and J is TRBJ2-7; 8 nucleotides agree with TRBD1. V shed 4 bases and J 7 bases; nucleotides not matched to a gene: 13. From germline, CDR1 is SGDLS and CDR2 YYNGEE. The CDR3 has 15 amino acids. CDR3 region: CASSFGIQGAGEQYF. DNA for the CDR3: TGTGCCAGCAGCTTCGGAATCCAGGGGGCGGGTGAGCAGTACTTC.

V and J are TRBV7-2 and TRBJ2-4; TRBD1 matches 9 bases. The CDR3 covers 14 residues. The germline gives CDR1 SGHTA, CDR2 FQGNSA. Germline trimming cut 3 bases from V and 4 bases from J; bases unmatched to any gene: 1. The CDR3 DNA is TGTGCCAGCAGCTTTGGGACAGGGAAAAACATTCAGTACTTC. Protein product: CASSFGTGKNIQYF.

The CDR3 reads CASSKRGDTQYF. The DNA for the CDR3 is TGCGCCAGCAGCAAGCGGGGAGATACGCAGTATTTT. The chain uses TRBV4-3 and TRBJ2-3, with 7 nucleotides matching TRBD2. The junction had 1 base not matched to a gene; V was cut back by 5 bases and J by 5 bases. Germline V CDR1 and CDR2: LGHNA, YSLEER. The CDR3 totals 12 residues.

The rearrangement uses TRBV7-8 and TRBJ2-2; D is ambiguous. Trimming removed 2 bases at V and 0 bases at J, with 10 bases between. The CDR3 has 16 amino acids. Looked up from germline, CDR1 is SGHVS and CDR2 is FQNEAQ. CDR3 in DNA: TGTGCCAGCAGCTTACAGGCCAACCCGAACACCGGGGAGCTGTTTTTT. It codes for CASSLQANPNTGELFF.

This chain links TRBV6-1 with TRBJ1-1; no reliable D call. V lost 1 base and J 4 bases, leaving 13 bases between the germline ends. This CDR3 is 15 amino acids long. The germline V gene has CDR1 MNHNS and CDR2 SASEGT. The CDR3 DNA reads TGTGCCAGCAGTGAAGTTCGAGGGTCGGGCACTGAAGCTTTCTTT. Protein: CASSEVRGSGTEAFF.

This chain uses TRBV5-4 with TRBJ2-1; no reliable D call. This CDR3 has 14 amino acids. Deletions cut 0 bases from V and 4 bases from J, with 8 bases between. CDR1 SGHNT and CDR2 YYREEE come from the germline V gene (reference sequence). The CDR3 bases are TGTGCCAGCAGCTTGGATCGGGTGTACAATGAGCAGTTCTTC. This codes for CASSLDRVYNEQFF.

The J gene is TRBJ2-7, the V gene TRBV7-8, with 7 bases fitting TRBD1. Germline V CDR1 and CDR2: SGHVS, FQNEAQ. CDR3 size: 13 residues. Losses at the gene ends were 3 bases for V and 2 bases for J; bases not matched to a gene: 1. The CDR3 DNA follows: TGTGCCAGCAGCTTCGGGACAGCCTACGAGCAGTACTTC. It is translated as CASSFGTAYEQYF.